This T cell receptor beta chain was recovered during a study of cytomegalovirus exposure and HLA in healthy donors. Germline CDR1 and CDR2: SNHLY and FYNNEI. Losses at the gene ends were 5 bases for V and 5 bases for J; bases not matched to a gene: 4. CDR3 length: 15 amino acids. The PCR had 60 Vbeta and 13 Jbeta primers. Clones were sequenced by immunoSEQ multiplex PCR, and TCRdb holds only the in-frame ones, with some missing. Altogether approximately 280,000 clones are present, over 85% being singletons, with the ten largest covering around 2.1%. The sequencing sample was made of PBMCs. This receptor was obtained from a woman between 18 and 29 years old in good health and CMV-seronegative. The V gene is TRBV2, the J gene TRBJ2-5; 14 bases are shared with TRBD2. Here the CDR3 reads CASSRTSGGQETQYF. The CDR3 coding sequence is TGTGCCAGCAGTCGGACTAGCGGGGGGCAGGAGACCCAGTACTTC.